The rows below give T cell receptor beta chains drawn from one sample of a study of cytomegalovirus exposure and HLA in healthy donors. Some clones are missing from TCRdb's copy, which holds only in-frame ones; the method was immunoSEQ multiplex PCR. The data include 150,000 to 200,000 clones; the top ten clones carry around 0.79%. The material sequenced was PBMCs. These TCRs come from a woman aged 18-29 years in good health and CMV-seropositive. Each CDR3 is given with its conserved first and last residue. D genes are given only for firm matches.

V,D,J,CDR3
TRBV5-1,TRBD1,TRBJ1-4,CASSEQGGEDEKLFF
TRBV27,-,TRBJ2-5,CATGKNRAGTMEETQYF
TRBV7-2,TRBD2,TRBJ2-1,CASSPSGLVGEKQFF
TRBV18,-,TRBJ2-3,CASSPQYQGTDTQYF
TRBV11-3,TRBD2,TRBJ2-7,CASSPSGKRAYEQYF
TRBV5-1,-,TRBJ1-1,CASKGSQGTEAFF
TRBV30,TRBD1,TRBJ1-2,CAWSAVRGERGYTF
TRBV27,-,TRBJ2-1,CASSSLVRSGLYNEQFF
TRBV9,-,TRBJ1-2,CASSEGFGQGTF
TRBV5-4,TRBD1,TRBJ1-2,CASSFRDSGNYGYTF
TRBV11-2,-,TRBJ2-5,CASSAGSQETQYF
TRBV7-7,-,TRBJ2-7,CASSLSPATEQYF
TRBV18,-,TRBJ2-1,CASSPPSVQGNEQFF
TRBV5-4,TRBD2,TRBJ2-3,CASSAGLAGTDTQYF
TRBV6-4,TRBD2,TRBJ2-1,CASSPIAGGPDEQFF
TRBV4-1,TRBD1,TRBJ1-2,CASTQGQGAYGYTF
TRBV5-1,-,TRBJ1-1,CASSLDRPAVEAFF
TRBV6-5,-,TRBJ2-5,CASSDPYEAQYF
TRBV4-2,TRBD1,TRBJ1-4,CASSQDVSRGNEKLFF
TRBV5-1,-,TRBJ2-1,CASSMSSYNEQFF
TRBV6-6,-,TRBJ2-7,CASSTPKKLAYEQYF
TRBV6-6,TRBD2,TRBJ2-3,CASTRLSGGAADTQYF
TRBV30,TRBD1,TRBJ1-5,CAWSFPYRDRGSRISNQPQHF
TRBV5-6,-,TRBJ2-5,CASSFSSTETQYF
TRBV5-1,TRBD2,TRBJ2-1,CASSGTSGGGDEQFF
TRBV11-2,-,TRBJ2-2,CASSLRTPNTGELFF
TRBV30,-,TRBJ1-5,CAWSRGINQPQHF
TRBV5-1,-,-,CASSLGAGASYEQYF
TRBV9,TRBD1,TRBJ1-3,CASSPTQGGAGNTIYF
TRBV5-1,-,TRBJ2-3,CASSLDRYSTDTQYF
TRBV7-9,TRBD1,TRBJ1-2,CASSPGTGINYGYTF
TRBV6-6,-,TRBJ2-3,CASSSSVEGGTDTQYF
TRBV5-4,-,TRBJ2-1,CASSFDSPEREFF
TRBV4-3,-,TRBJ1-6,CASSQDLAGNLYNSPLHF
TRBV19,TRBD1,TRBJ1-2,CASSQGVHYGYTF
TRBV7-2,TRBD2,TRBJ2-3,CASSAPTSSTDTQYF
TRBV15,TRBD1,-,CATSRGTEGARYEQYF
TRBV9,-,TRBJ2-5,CASSVRVTHAETQYF
TRBV5-1,TRBD2,TRBJ2-1,CASPRREWYNEQFF
TRBV6-5,-,TRBJ1-1,CASRTTLNTEAFF
TRBV10-3,-,TRBJ2-7,CAISESASVGPYEQYF
TRBV4-1,TRBD2,TRBJ2-2,CASSFGTSGTGELFF
TRBV18,-,TRBJ1-5,CASSPGGDQPQHF
TRBV7-2,TRBD1,TRBJ2-4,CASSLVFGQVQNIQYF
TRBV5-1,-,TRBJ1-2,CASSLQGPLVDGYTF
TRBV28,-,TRBJ1-2,CASSLSRGTYGYTF
TRBV9,TRBD1,TRBJ1-4,CASSELTGKNEKLFF
TRBV27,TRBD1,TRBJ1-1,CASSLTGGVRTEAFF
TRBV10-3,-,TRBJ1-2,CAISAPIEHEGNYGYTF
TRBV11-2,-,TRBJ2-3,CASSSQHDTQYF
TRBV18,TRBD1,TRBJ2-1,CASSPDAPGQGRNEQFF
TRBV15,-,TRBJ1-4,CATSRDQTGSANEKLFF
TRBV9,-,TRBJ2-3,CASSVLVADTQYF
TRBV18,-,TRBJ1-2,CASSPPAGDYGYTF
TRBV10-1,-,TRBJ2-7,CASSVIGTRPFSYEQYF
TRBV9,-,TRBJ1-5,CASREGRGNQPQHF
TRBV6-1,-,TRBJ2-3,CASTTRRGIDTQYF
TRBV7-8,TRBD1,TRBJ1-1,CASTRTGRYTEAFF
TRBV5-1,-,TRBJ1-2,CASSLDQRTANYGYTF